This T cell receptor (beta chain) was obtained from a study of blood T cell repertoires in COVID-19. The V gene's germline CDR1 is MRHNA and CDR2 SNTAGT. The CDR3 consists of 15 residues. After removal of 6 bases from V and 3 bases from J, the junction contained 6 bases not matched to a gene. In the source study's methods: Estimation of nucleated cell counts relied on the amplification of reference gene primers. Measured with immunoSEQ multiplex PCR; TCRdb has only the in-frame clones, and not every one. The V and J calls and clone size are taken from that table; D and trimming were inferred from the DNA. Here the sample spans some 250,000 clones, roughly 84% being singletons.

The chain employs TRBV6-4 and TRBJ2-3; 10 bases fit TRBD2. The sequence was collected from a woman aged 18-29 years with acute or convalescent COVID-19. The sequencing sample was made of peripheral blood. CDR3 sequence: CASRSLAGETDTQYF. The CDR3 DNA is TGTGCCAGCAGGAGTCTAGCGGGAGAGACAGATACGCAGTATTTT.